The present T cell receptor beta chain was sequenced within a study of T cells in Graves' hyperthyroidism and ophthalmopathy. Each diagnosis was grounded in clinical symptoms, serum thyroxine and TRAb, thyroid ultrasound, and orbital computed tomography. RNA transcripts were the template for amplifying TCR beta CDR3 regions. Primed by the HTBI set, a first-round RT-PCR was run on the TCR CDR3. MiXCR was run by TCRdb on the multiplex PCR reads, yielding one entry per CDR3 protein. Among approximately 250,000 distinct CDR3 sequences listed, approximately 25% were seen once. There are many counts of this clonotype. The antigen remains undetermined. Study-level results: Most expanded thyroid clonotypes above 0.001 recurred in blood.

The receptor's source is a woman aged 40-49 years with Graves' ophthalmopathy. Sequencing input: blood.

In DNA, the CDR3 is TGTGCCAGCACTGTGACACGGGGCAATCAGCCCCAGCATTTT. This codes for CASTVTRGNQPQHF. V usage is TRBV6-1 and J usage is TRBJ1-5; D is uncertain. Germline V gene data show CDR1 as MNHNS and CDR2 as SASEGT. V was cut by 7 bases and J by 2 bases, with 12 bases left in between. The CDR3 is 14 amino acids.